The present entry profiles one TCR beta chain with its context. The V segment lost 3 bases and the J segment 3 bases; nucleotides outside the gene matches: 8. The CDR3 extends over 16 amino acids. The germline V gene has CDR1 SEHNR and CDR2 FQNEAQ (reference sequence). This specimen comes from a study of Ad26.COV2.S vaccination and SARS-CoV-2 variants. For the study at large: The study gave Ad26.COV2.S intramuscularly, once or twice 56 days apart.

Measured with immunoSEQ multiplex PCR; TCRdb has only the in-frame clones, and not every one. Of just under 250,000 clones in the sample, approximately 90% were seen once. As for treatment: over 15 received Ad26.COV2.S at low or high dose, single or two shots; roughly five received placebo; per-sample allocation not given. The samples were gathered on day 63 after the first injection of vaccine or placebo. Specimen: peripheral blood, collected in a trial of Ad26.COV2.S vaccine versus placebo. The gene calls are TRBV7-9 and TRBJ2-5, with 9 nucleotides matching TRBD1. This sequence originates from a person between 18 and 65 years old who received the Ad26.COV2.S COVID-19 vaccine or a placebo. The CDR3 coding sequence is TGTGCCAGCAGCTTCGAACCGGGACAGGGTGAAGAGACCCAGTACTTC. Translation gives CASSFEPGQGEETQYF.